The T cell receptor beta chain under discussion was sequenced for a study of memory CD4+ T cells and cytomegalovirus serostatus. Study-level information: Healthy Belgian adult donors included under ten CMV-positive and 24 CMV-negative people.

The sort gate was single viable CD3+CD4+CD8-CD45RO+ cells for memory CD4+ T cells. Libraries were prepared by immunoSEQ multiplex PCR; TCRdb keeps only in-frame clonotypes and omits some of them. Among over 75,000 clones listed, about 80% were seen once. The study's findings and limits: The CMV-associated TCR signature appears largely within the CD4+ memory repertoire.

The count of this clone is one. Its specificity is not known. CDR3 length: 14 amino acids. Trimming stripped 1 base from V and 0 bases from J, with 5 bases between. Germline V lookup: CDR1 SGHTA, CDR2 FQGTGA. Sequenced: memory CD4+ T cells from blood. The chain is built from TRBV7-3 and TRBJ2-3; D uncertain. The TCR sequence derives from an adult in good health and CMV-seropositive. The CDR3 loop reads CASSLSVSTDTQYF. CDR3 DNA: TGTGCCAGCAGCTTAAGCGTCAGCACAGATACGCAGTATTTT.